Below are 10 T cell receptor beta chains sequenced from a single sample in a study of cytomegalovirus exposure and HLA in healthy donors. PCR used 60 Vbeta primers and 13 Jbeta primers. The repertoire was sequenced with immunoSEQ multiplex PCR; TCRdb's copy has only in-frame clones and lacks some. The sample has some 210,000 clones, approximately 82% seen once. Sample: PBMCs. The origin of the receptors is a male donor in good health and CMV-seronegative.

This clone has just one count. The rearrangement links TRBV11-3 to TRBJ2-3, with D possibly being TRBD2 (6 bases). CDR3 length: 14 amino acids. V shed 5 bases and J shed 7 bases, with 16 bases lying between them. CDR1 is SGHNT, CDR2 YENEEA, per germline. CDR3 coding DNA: TGTGCCAGCAGCCCCCAACACGGGAGCAATACGCAGTATTTT. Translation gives CASSPQHGSNTQYF.

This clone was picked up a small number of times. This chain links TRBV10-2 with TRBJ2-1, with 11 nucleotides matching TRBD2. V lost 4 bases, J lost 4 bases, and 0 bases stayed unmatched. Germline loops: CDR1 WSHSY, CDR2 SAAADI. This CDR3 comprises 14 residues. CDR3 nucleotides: TGCGCCAGCAGTGGACTAGCGGGGTACAATGAGCAGTTCTTC. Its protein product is CASSGLAGYNEQFF.

In DNA form, the CDR3 reads TGTGCCAGCAGCTTAGCCCAGGGAGGGATCACTGAAGCTTTCTTT. Translated, it gives CASSLAQGGITEAFF. The chain links TRBV11-1 to TRBJ1-1, with D perhaps matching TRBD1 (5 bases). Per germline, CDR1 SGHAT and CDR2 FQDESV (reference sequence). This CDR3 has 15 residues. V was clipped by 0 bases and J by 4 bases, with 12 bases between them.

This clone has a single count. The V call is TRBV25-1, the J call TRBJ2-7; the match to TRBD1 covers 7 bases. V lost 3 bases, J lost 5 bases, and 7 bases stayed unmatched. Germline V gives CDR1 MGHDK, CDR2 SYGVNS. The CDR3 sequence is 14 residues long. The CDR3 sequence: CASSEFGTAHEQYF. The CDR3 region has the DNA TGTGCCAGCAGTGAGTTCGGGACAGCCCACGAGCAGTACTTC.

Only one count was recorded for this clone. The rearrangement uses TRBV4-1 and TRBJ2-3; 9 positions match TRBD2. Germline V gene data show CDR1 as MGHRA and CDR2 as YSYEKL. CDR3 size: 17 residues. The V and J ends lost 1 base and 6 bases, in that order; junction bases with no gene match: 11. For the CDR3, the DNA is TGCGCCAGCAGCCAAGCTCTAGCGGGGCCCCCTTCGGATACGCAGTATTTT. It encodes CASSQALAGPPSDTQYF.

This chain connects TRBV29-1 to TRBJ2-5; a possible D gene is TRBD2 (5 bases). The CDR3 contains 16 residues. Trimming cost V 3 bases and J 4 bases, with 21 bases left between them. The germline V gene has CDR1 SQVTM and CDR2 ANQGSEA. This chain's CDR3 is CSVDLSQRGPVETQYF. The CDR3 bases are TGCAGCGTTGACCTCTCCCAGCGAGGGCCGGTAGAGACCCAGTACTTC.

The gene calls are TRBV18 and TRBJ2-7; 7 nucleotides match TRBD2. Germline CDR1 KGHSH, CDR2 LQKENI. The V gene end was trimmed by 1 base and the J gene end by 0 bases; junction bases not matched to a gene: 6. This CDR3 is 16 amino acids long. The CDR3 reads CASSPQGASGSYEQYF. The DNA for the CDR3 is TGTGCCAGCTCACCACAAGGCGCTAGCGGCTCCTACGAGCAGTACTTC.

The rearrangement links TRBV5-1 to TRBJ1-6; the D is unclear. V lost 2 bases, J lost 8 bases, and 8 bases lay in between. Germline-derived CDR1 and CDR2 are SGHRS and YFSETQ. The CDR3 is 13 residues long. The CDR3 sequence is CASSFSADSPLHF. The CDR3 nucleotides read TGCGCCAGCAGCTTTTCGGCGGATTCACCCCTCCACTTT.

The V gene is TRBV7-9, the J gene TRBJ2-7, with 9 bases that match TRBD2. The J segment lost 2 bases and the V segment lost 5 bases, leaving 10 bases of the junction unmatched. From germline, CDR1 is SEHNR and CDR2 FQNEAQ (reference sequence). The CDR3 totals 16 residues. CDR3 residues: CASSNLASGATYEQYF. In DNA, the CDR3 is TGTGCCAGCAGCAATCTCGCTAGCGGGGCCACCTACGAGCAGTACTTC.

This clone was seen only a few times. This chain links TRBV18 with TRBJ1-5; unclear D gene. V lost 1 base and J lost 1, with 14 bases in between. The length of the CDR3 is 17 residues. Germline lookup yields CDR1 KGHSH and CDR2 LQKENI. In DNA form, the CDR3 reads TGTGCCAGCTCACCACTTCCTCCGCAGCGGAGCAATCAGCCCCAGCATTTT. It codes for CASSPLPPQRSNQPQHF.